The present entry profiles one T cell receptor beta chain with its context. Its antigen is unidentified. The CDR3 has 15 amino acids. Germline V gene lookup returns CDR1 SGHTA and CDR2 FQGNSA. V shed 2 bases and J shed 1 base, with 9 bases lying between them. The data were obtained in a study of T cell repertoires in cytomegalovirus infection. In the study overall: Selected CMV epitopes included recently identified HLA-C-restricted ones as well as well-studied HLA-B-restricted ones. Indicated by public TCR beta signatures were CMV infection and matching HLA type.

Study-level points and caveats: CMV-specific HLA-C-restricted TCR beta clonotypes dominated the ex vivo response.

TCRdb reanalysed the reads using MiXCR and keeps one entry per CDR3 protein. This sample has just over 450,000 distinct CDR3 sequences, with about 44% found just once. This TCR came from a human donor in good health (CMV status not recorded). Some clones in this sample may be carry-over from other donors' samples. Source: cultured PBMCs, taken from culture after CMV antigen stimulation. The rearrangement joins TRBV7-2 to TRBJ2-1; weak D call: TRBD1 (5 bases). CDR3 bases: TGTGCCAGCAGCTTAAGGTACAGGTCCTACAATGAGCAGTTCTTC. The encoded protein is CASSLRYRSYNEQFF.